This TCR beta chain is drawn from a study of T-cell memory formation after mild COVID-19. Study-wide context: Clusters were largely donor specific. General study findings and limits: Day 15 to 85 contractors were CD4/CD8 balanced; later expanders leaned CD4+. The CD4+ clones that contracted clustered mainly within CM and EM, and the CD8+ clones concentrated in EMRA.

CDR1 is ENHRY, CDR2 SYGVKD, per germline. With V trimmed by 9 bases and J by 8 bases, 3 bases remained unmatched. CDR3 size: 11 residues. With regard to this clonotype: What it binds is not known.

With constant-segment primers, 5'RACE yielded cDNA libraries of TCR alpha and TCR beta that carried sample barcodes and UMIs. One entry per CDR3 protein, called by TCRdb with MiXCR from the 5' RACE reads. Counted here are a few hundred thousand distinct CDR3 sequences, roughly a tenth occurring once; the ten biggest clones make up 22%. The source of this sequence is a man in his late teens or twenties who had mild COVID-19 (a few samples of this study predate the infection). Cell type and time point are not known. The chain couples TRBV10-3 to TRBJ1-2, with 10 bases identical to TRBD1. Sequenced input: PBMCs or a T cell subset sorted from them (not recorded which). The CDR3 DNA reads TGTGCCATTGGGACAGGGGTCGGCTACACCTTC. Protein product: CAIGTGVGYTF.